This passage covers 6 T cell receptor beta chains from one sample sequenced in a study of cytomegalovirus exposure and HLA in healthy donors. The PCR used 60 Vbeta and 13 Jbeta primers. Generated by immunoSEQ multiplex PCR, the TCRdb table keeps only in-frame clones and is missing some. This table holds 90,000 or so clones, 80% found once. Material for sequencing was PBMCs. Receptor source: a man aged 45-65 years in good health and CMV-seropositive.

The J gene is TRBJ2-1, the V gene TRBV5-1; D is unresolved. The CDR3 totals 12 residues. The germline gives CDR1 SGHRS, CDR2 YFSETQ. V lost 0 bases and J lost 8, with 6 bases in between. The CDR3 bases are TGCGCCAGCAGCTTGGCATCGGATGAGCAGTTCTTC. Protein product: CASSLASDEQFF.

This clone has only a few counts. The chain uses TRBV29-1 and TRBJ2-1, with TRBD2 matching 13 bases. J lost 1 base, V lost 6 bases, and 3 bases had no gene match. CDR1 SQVTM and CDR2 ANQGSEA come from the germline V gene. The length of the CDR3 is 15 residues. CDR3 protein: CSVEGLAGSYNEQFF. CDR3 sequence (DNA): TGCAGCGTCGAGGGACTAGCGGGATCCTACAATGAGCAGTTCTTC.

Notes on this clone: The junction and the germline gene differ at one end; a read error may be behind it. The chain is built from TRBV2 and TRBJ2-6; 7 bases line up with TRBD1. Germline CDR1 and CDR2: SNHLY and FYNNEI. The CDR3 runs to 14 residues. CDR3: CASSTGAGANGLTF. For the CDR3, the DNA is TGTGCCAGCAGTACAGGGGCCGGGGCCAACGGCCTGACTTTC.

This chain links TRBV6-1 with TRBJ1-2, with 8 positions matching TRBD1. Germline assignment: CDR1 MNHNS and CDR2 SASEGT. With 7 bases clipped from V and 3 bases from J, the junction kept 10 bases outside the gene matches. This CDR3 contains 15 residues. CDR3 sequence: CASTIDRGTYYGYTF. CDR3 DNA: TGTGCCAGCACCATCGACAGGGGTACTTACTATGGCTACACCTTC.

This clone was observed a handful of times. The chain recombines TRBV4-3 with TRBJ2-1, with 9 bases matching TRBD1. The V gene's germline CDR1 is LGHNA and CDR2 YSLEER. The V and J ends lost 1 base and 4 bases, in that order; junction bases with no gene match: 5. The CDR3 has 16 residues. DNA of the CDR3: TGCGCCAGCAGCCAAGCCACAGGGGGCGGTTACAATGAGCAGTTCTTC. It encodes CASSQATGGGYNEQFF.

The chain joins TRBV4-2 to TRBJ2-3, with D unresolved. Trimming left V 0 bases short and J 4 bases short, with 11 bases between. This CDR3 has 15 amino acids. The germline V gene has CDR1 LGHNA and CDR2 YNFKEQ. CDR3 in amino acids: CASSQDILGADTQYF. CDR3 DNA: TGTGCCAGCAGCCAAGATATACTCGGTGCAGATACGCAGTATTTT.